This TCR beta chain was sequenced during a study of cytomegalovirus exposure and HLA in healthy donors (dated by TCRdb to the late 2010s). Some background on the complete study: According to an earlier analysis of a few hundred of the donors, some 180 million T cells yielded some 110 million unique TCR beta sequences and about 280 Gb of sequence data. The later analysis used no new phenotypic data to find candidate immune exposures, relying instead on TCR beta sequences and their occurrence across donors. Class I and class II HLA loci were covered by the typing at four-digit resolution. A later genetic analysis used genome-wide SNP genotypes for about 65% of the roughly 670 donors, treating that subset as a discovery cohort. In a later analysis, previously published TCR beta repertoires from some 640 donors were re-analyzed and high-resolution HLA genotyping was added so that TCR occurrence patterns could be studied. About five DR-DQ haplotypes were handled as single units for association and clustering, since linkage in the cohort was strong. Every repertoire in the discovery cohort had been generated on one and the same sequencing platform. The study was designed to test whether signatures of past pathogen exposure could be identified by cataloging public T cell receptors. An earlier analysis of 450 to 750 of the donors used high-throughput TCR beta sequencing to judge whether each TCR beta V gene segment behaved as functional or pseudogenic. Donor age, sex, ethnicity and CMV serostatus were collected together with the repertoire data. Approximately 300 gigabases of sequencing data and around 80 million unique TCR sequences made up an early release that covered around 640 HLA-typed donors. Along with the roughly 710-subject first cohort, a separate validation cohort of about 110 different subjects was used. To predict cytomegalovirus infection status, the study brought together high-throughput TCR immunosequencing, statistical association of individual TCRs with disease status, and machine learning. Typing coverage varied by locus: roughly 620-640 donors for A, B, C, DRB1 and DQB1; 522 for DQA1; 606 for DPA1; fewer than 480 for DPB1. The T cell repertoires of some 700 subjects were profiled by immunosequencing and related to cytomegalovirus serostatus. Among about 400 genotyped donors of the cohort, an average of approximately 240,000 unique TCR beta nucleotide sequences was sequenced per donor, of which 15% to 20% were non-productive. The genetic ancestry cluster associated with self-reported Caucasian donors included about 84% of the roughly 400 genotyped donors.

Broad study findings and their caveats: In the study, approximately 150 TCR beta chains were listed as associated with cytomegalovirus. The classifier was reported to diagnose cytomegalovirus status with high specificity and sensitivity in both the original cohort and the validation cohort. A further reported finding was that TCR beta sequences accurately predicted the HLA-A and HLA-B alleles for most subjects in the first cohort. In a later analysis, most CMV-associated TCR beta chains were found to appear HLA-restricted, with HLA associations seemingly driven largely by CMV exposure. Linkage disequilibrium might explain the correlated functional status among segregating V segments, but an unknown experimental factor could not be ruled out. Assigning TCR associations to individual alleles was difficult when HLA alleles, especially DR and DQ, strongly co-occurred. In a later analysis, TCR association rates were found to vary across HLA loci, with the most associated TCRs seen for DRB1 alleles and the fewest for HLA-C alleles. A later analysis found that HLA-associated TCR beta chains were more clonally expanded and had lower generation probabilities than equally common non-associated chains. According to the authors, the approach could potentially be generalized to other disease states and immunological phenotypes. Because HLA typing was unavailable for some donors at each locus, only the typed subset was used in association tests. Because the 87-base-pair reads could not distinguish some IMGT-functional V segments, including TRBV6-2 and TRBV6-3, those segments were excluded. Presence/absence analyses assumed roughly uniform sequencing depth across donors, an assumption that may not hold. A later analysis associated 15,000 to 20,000 TCR beta sequences with specific HLA alleles at a false discovery rate of 0.05. The cohort was sequenced for TCR beta chains only, and without alpha or paired-chain data the features that could be detected were limited. According to a later genetic analysis, donors in an Asian-associated ancestry cluster had fewer N-insertions in productive TCRs than the approximately 700-donor mean. In vitro tests confirmed that three of the cytomegalovirus-associated TCR beta chains recognize cytomegalovirus antigens. Immune exposure information for the cohort was limited to CMV serostatus. Because counts were too low, 15 to 20 rarely observed V segments, including chromosome 9 orphons, were excluded from the earlier analysis of a few hundred of the donors. According to a later analysis, parvovirus B19, influenza, CMV and Epstein-Barr virus appeared linked to several top co-occurrence clusters. V-gene and J-gene trimming of TCR beta chains was associated with a missense DCLRE1C variant in a later genetic analysis, and the association was replicated in an independent cohort. In an earlier analysis of fewer than 700 of the donors, most TCR beta V segments appeared in productive rearrangements about 87% or about 30% of the time, broadly matching IMGT annotations. Most TCR sequences were observed very rarely across donors, whereas some public TCRs were present in many individuals. The sequencing pipeline was judged likely to have produced a cluster of highly shared sequence variants as a technical artifact.

Library preparation was by the immunoSEQ multiplex PCR assay. A mixture of 60 forward primers for TCR Vbeta segments and 13 reverse primers for TCR Jbeta segments was used in the multiplex PCR. The CDR3 region of rearranged TCR beta genes was amplified from genomic DNA with a multiplex PCR assay. Amplified TCR beta libraries were sequenced as 87-base-pair reads on the Illumina HiSeq System. Concerning the study's data processing: A later analysis counted about 80 million unique TCR beta chains across the approximately 700 repertoires, and roughly 9.9 million of these chains were shared by at least two donors. Raw reads were error-corrected and collapsed into unique sequences with a nearest-neighbor algorithm that merged closely related sequences to remove PCR and sequencing errors. CDR3 sequences were aligned to IMGT reference sequences to assign V, D and J gene segments. For a sequence to be retained, a match of at least six nucleotides to both a V gene segment and a J gene segment was required. A rearrangement was called productive if the CDR3 had no stop codons and remained in frame with V and J, and every other rearrangement was called non-productive. CDR3 was defined by IMGT convention, running from the second conserved V-encoded cysteine to the conserved J-encoded phenylalanine. The earlier analysis of about 500 of the donors excluded sequences that lacked an unambiguous match to a single V gene segment. An earlier analysis of 587 of the donors called V segments functional above 56.7% productive rearrangements and segregating when the between-donor standard deviation exceeded 5%. A statistical classification framework was developed to diagnose cytomegalovirus status using the catalog of TCR beta chain sequences. A later analysis assigned V and J genes by comparing TCR nucleotide sequences with IMGT/GENE-DB human TR gene sequences. Using the TCRdist pipeline, a later analysis assigned CDR3 sequences along with most-parsimonious VDJ recombination scenarios. In a later analysis, each TCR beta chain was defined by its CDR3 amino acid sequence together with its V-gene family, and reads without a unique V-gene family were excluded. A later analysis removed several hundred highly shared, low-generation-probability nucleotide sequences to deal with suspected cross-contamination and a sequencing artifact. For each public chain, a later analysis derived a clonal expansion index from normalized ranks of inferred template counts within each repertoire. In a later analysis, generation probabilities were computed with a VDJ recombination model fitted to out-of-frame rearrangements, and the resulting probabilities were checked against IGoR. A later analysis scored TCR-TCR, TCR-HLA and TCR-CMV co-occurrence with hypergeometric tests, applying a repertoire-size bias correction to TCR pairs. To estimate false discovery rates, a later analysis permuted the HLA or CMV assignments 20 times. In a later analysis, co-occurring TCRs were grouped using DBSCAN, and TCRdist sequence similarity was added for clustering within HLA-allele-positive subsets. Repertoires with fewer than 30,000 or more than 120,000 public chains, plus five repertoires with anomalous nucleotide sharing, were excluded from co-occurrence clustering. The table was pulled from immuneACCESS by TCRdb, which kept in-frame rearrangements only. Such tables lose some clones; where checked, under half of the loss comes from unresolved V genes, and the rest has no known cause. D and trimming were read from the DNA, whereas the V and J calls and clone size are those reported in that table. A total of around 210,000 clones appear in this sample, approximately 84% of them only once. 0.2% to 0.25% of the sample rests with the top ten.

According to the germline V gene, CDR1 reads MNHEY and CDR2 reads SVGAGI. Trimming costs V 5 bases and J 12 bases, and their ends lie 22 bases apart. CDR3 length: 14 amino acids, cysteine to phenylalanine. The only DNA kept is the CDR3, 42 bases in frame from the first base. The cohort consisted of some 670 healthy bone marrow donors. All cohort members were sampled while nominally healthy, although unrecorded immune exposures were likely present. The donor was CMV seronegative and was included in the group of several hundred seronegative cohort members. Each donor provided a peripheral blood sample, and peripheral blood mononuclear cells were used for TCR beta sequencing. Genomic DNA was extracted from the blood cell samples with the Qiagen DNeasy Blood Extraction Kit. As regards this clone: The antigen it recognizes is unknown. No base qualities exist here, and no much larger clone lies one base off it.

Specimen: PBMCs. This clonotype originated in a girl aged 2 to 9 in good health and CMV-seronegative. This chain is built from TRBV6-5 and TRBJ1-1; confidence is insufficient to name the D gene. The sequenced DNA: TGTGCCAGCAGTCAAGCACCAGGAACGTCCCCGCCTTTCTTT. This codes for CASSQAPGTSPPFF.